Given below is one T cell receptor (beta chain) in context. Its target is unknown. From germline, CDR1 is LNHDA and CDR2 SQIVND (reference sequence). The CDR3 runs 15 residues. V lost 10 bases, J lost 2 bases, and 21 bases lay in between. Researchers ran the PCR with 60 Vbeta and 13 Jbeta primers. The data were produced by immunoSEQ multiplex PCR, yet TCRdb's version contains in-frame clones alone and is incomplete. The sample totals 150,000 or so clones. The source of the sample is a study of cytomegalovirus exposure and HLA in healthy donors. Turning to the study itself: Among around 180 million T cells, an earlier analysis found around 100 million unique TCR beta sequences.

Overall study results and limits: Presence/absence analyses assumed roughly uniform sequencing depth across donors. Later findings reportedly placed an Asian-associated ancestry cluster below the roughly 690-donor mean for N-insertions. Most of the CMV-associated TCR beta chains (in a later analysis) appeared to be HLA-restricted.

The sequenced sample consisted of PBMCs. This clonotype originated in a woman between 45 and 65 years old in good health and CMV-seronegative. V is TRBV19 and J is TRBJ2-7; tentative D call: TRBD2 (6 bases). The CDR3 region is CATRREPRTPYEQYF. The CDR3, as DNA: TGTGCCACCCGGCGGGAACCCCGGACCCCCTACGAGCAGTACTTC. Variable domain in full (rest from reference TRBV19 and TRBJ2-7): DGGITQSPKYLFRKEGQNVTLSCEQNLNHDAMYWYRQDPGQGLRLIYYSQIVNDFQKGDIAEGYSVSREKKESFPLTVTSAQKNPTAFYLCATRREPRTPYEQYFGPGTRLTVT.